A single sample is the source of the 5 T cell receptor beta chains below, sequenced in a study of CXCR3-negative and CXCR3-positive naive CD8 T cells. Points from the study as a whole: More hydrophobic TRB CDR3s occurred in CXCR3-positive than in CXCR3-negative naive cells.

The libraries of TRB cDNA were prepared using 5' RACE with UMI labels. Following a re-call of the 5' RACE reads, TCRdb has one entry per CDR3 protein and lacks DNA. The sample table includes around 60,000 distinct CDR3 sequences. These receptors have no known antigen. The sequenced sample was naive CXCR3+ CD8+ T cells from blood. Subset described: CD45RO-CCR7+CD27+CD95- naive CD8+ T cells expressing CXCR3 (TNR3+). These receptors were taken from a human donor in good health. Some clones in this sample may be carry-over from other donors' samples.

The chain is built from TRBV14 and TRBJ2-7; as DNA is missing, the TRBD1 call by TCRdb cannot be tested. This CDR3 has 16 residues. Germline-derived CDR1 and CDR2 are SGHDN and FVKESK. This CDR3 reads CASSQLTGTGSYEQYF.

The chain recombines TRBV6-6 with TRBJ2-7; TCRdb's D gene call, TRBD1, goes unchecked for lack of DNA. This CDR3 region has 14 residues. In germline, CDR1 is MNHNY, CDR2 SVGAGI (reference sequence). The CDR3 here is CASSLSSGAYEQYF.

V and J are TRBV20-1 and TRBJ2-5; the TRBD2 assignment by TCRdb is unverifiable without DNA. Looked up from germline, CDR1 is DFQATT and CDR2 is SNEGSKA (reference sequence). This CDR3 region has 14 residues. The CDR3 loop reads CSASPGLGQETQYF.

CDR3 region: CASSYSGLAQETQYF. This sequence joins TRBV6-5 and TRBJ2-5; absent DNA, TCRdb's TRBD2 call cannot be checked. The germline gives CDR1 MNHEY, CDR2 SVGAGI. This CDR3 contains 15 residues.

This rearrangement joins TRBV7-3 to TRBJ2-1; TCRdb designates TRBD1, a call that cannot be tested without DNA. This CDR3 has 16 residues. CDR1 and CDR2 from the germline V gene are SGHTA and FQGTGA. The CDR3: CASSLTSGGVSNEQFF.